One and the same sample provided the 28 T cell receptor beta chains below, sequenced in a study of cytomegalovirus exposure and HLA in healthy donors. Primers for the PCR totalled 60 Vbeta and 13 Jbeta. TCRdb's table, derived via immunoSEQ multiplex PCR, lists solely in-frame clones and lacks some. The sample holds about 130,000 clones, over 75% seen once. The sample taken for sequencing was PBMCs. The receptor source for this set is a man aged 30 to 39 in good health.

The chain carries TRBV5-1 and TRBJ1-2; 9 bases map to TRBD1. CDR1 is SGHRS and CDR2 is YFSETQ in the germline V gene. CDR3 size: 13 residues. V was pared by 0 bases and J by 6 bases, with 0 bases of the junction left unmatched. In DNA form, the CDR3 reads TGCGCCAGCAGCTTGGGGGACAGGGATGGCTACACCTTC. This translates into CASSLGDRDGYTF.

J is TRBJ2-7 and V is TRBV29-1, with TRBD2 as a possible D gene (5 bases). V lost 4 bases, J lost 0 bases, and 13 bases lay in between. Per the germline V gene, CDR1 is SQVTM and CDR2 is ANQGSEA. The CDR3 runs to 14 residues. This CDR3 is CSVGRGKSSYEQYF. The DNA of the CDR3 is TGCAGCGTTGGAAGAGGGAAAAGCTCCTACGAGCAGTACTTC.

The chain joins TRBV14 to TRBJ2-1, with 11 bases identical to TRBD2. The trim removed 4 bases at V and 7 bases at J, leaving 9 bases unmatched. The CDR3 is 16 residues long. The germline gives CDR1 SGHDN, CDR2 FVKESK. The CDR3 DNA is TGTGCCAGCAGCCGCCCCCTAGCGGGAGGTAGGAATGAGCAGTTCTTC. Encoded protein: CASSRPLAGGRNEQFF.

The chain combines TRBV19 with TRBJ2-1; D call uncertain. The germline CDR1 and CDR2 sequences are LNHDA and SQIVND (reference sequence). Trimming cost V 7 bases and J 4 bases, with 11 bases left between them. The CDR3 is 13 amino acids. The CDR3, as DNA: TGTGCCAGTACTCCTCAGACTTACAATGAGCAGTTCTTC. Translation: CASTPQTYNEQFF.

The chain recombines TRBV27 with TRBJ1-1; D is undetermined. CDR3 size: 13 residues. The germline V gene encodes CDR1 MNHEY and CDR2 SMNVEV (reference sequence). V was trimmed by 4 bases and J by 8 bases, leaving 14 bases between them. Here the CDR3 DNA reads TGTGCCAGCAGTTCGAATCGGGGATTAGAAGCTTTCTTT. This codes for CASSSNRGLEAFF.

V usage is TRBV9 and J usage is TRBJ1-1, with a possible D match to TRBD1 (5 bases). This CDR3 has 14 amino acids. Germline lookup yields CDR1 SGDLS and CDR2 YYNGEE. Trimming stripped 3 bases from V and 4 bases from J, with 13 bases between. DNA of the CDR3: TGTGCCAGCAGCGCAGCCTTGACAGTCACTGAAGCTTTCTTT. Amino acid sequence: CASSAALTVTEAFF.

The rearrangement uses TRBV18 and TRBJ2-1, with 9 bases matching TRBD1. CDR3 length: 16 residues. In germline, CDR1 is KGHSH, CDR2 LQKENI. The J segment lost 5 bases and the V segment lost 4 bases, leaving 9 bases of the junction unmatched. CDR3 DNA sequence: TGTGCCAGCTCACGTAACAGGGGGCGGATCGACAATGAGCAGTTCTTC. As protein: CASSRNRGRIDNEQFF. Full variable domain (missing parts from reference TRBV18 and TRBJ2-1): NAGVMQNPRHLVRRRGQEARLRCSPMKGHSHVYWYRQLPEEGLKFMVYLQKENIIDESGMPKERFSAEFPKEGPSILRIQQVVRGDSAAYFCASSRNRGRIDNEQFFGPGTRLTVL.

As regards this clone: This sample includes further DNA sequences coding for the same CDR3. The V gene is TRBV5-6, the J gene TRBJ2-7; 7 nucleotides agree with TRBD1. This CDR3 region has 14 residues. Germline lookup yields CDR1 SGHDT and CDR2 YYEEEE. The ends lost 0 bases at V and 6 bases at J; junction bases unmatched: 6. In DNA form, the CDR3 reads TGTGCCAGCAGCTTGGGAAGGGGGCGTTTCGAGCAGTACTTC. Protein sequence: CASSLGRGRFEQYF.

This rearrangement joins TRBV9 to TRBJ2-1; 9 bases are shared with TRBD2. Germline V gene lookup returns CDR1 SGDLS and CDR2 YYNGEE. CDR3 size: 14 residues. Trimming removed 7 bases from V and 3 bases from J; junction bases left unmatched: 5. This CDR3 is CASGSSGNYNEQFF. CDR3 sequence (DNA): TGTGCCAGCGGCTCTAGCGGGAACTACAATGAGCAGTTCTTC.

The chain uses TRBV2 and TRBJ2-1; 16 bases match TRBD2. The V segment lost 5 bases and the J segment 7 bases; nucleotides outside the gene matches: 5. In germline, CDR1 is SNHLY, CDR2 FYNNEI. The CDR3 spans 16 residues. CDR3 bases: TGTGCCAGCAGTCCTATGGGACTAGCGGGGGGGAATGAGCAGTTCTTC. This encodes CASSPMGLAGGNEQFF.

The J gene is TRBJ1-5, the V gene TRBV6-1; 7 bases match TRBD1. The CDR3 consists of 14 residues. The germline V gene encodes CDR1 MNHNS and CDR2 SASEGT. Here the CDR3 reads CGQVGTGEDQPQHF. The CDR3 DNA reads TGTGGGCAAGTCGGAACAGGGGAAGATCAGCCCCAGCATTTT.

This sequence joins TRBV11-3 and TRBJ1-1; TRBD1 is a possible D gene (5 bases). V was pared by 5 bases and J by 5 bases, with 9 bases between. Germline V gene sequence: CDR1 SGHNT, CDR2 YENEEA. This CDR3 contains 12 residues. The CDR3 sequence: CASSRQGTEAFF. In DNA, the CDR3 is TGTGCCAGCAGCCGCCAGGGTACTGAAGCTTTCTTT.

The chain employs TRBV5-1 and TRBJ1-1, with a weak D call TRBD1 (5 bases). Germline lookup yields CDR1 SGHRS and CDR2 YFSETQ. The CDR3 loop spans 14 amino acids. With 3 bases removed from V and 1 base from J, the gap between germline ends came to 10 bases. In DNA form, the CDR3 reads TGCGCCAGCAGCTCAGGGCCTTCGAACACTGAAGCTTTCTTT. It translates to CASSSGPSNTEAFF.

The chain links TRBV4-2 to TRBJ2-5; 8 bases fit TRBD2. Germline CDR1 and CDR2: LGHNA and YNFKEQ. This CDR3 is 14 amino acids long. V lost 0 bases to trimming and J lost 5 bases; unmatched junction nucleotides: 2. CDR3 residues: CASSQDGRAETQYF. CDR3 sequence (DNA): TGTGCCAGCAGCCAAGACGGGAGGGCGGAGACCCAGTACTTC.

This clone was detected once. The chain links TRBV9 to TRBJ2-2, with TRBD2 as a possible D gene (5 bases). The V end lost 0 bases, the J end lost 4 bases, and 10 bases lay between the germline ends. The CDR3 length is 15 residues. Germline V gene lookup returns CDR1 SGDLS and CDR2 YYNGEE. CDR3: CASSVGGVGTGELFF. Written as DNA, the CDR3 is TGTGCCAGCAGCGTAGGGGGAGTCGGCACCGGGGAGCTGTTTTTT.

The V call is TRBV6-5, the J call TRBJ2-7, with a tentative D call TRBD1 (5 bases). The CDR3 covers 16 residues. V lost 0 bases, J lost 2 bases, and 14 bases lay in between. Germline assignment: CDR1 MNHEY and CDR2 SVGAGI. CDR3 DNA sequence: TGTGCCAGCAGTTACTCAACAGGCCGAAGAACCTACGAGCAGTACTTC. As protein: CASSYSTGRRTYEQYF.

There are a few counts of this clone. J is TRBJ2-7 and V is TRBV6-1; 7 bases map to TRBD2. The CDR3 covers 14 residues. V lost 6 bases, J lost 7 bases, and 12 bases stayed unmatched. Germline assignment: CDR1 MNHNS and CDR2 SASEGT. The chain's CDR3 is CASRGVRGTQEQYF. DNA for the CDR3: TGTGCCAGCAGGGGGGTGCGGGGGACCCAAGAGCAGTACTTC.

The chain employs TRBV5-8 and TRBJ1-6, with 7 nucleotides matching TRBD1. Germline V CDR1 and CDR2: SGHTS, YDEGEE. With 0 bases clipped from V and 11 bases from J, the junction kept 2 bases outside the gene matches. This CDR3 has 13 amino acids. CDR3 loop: CASSLGQGAPLHF. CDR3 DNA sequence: TGTGCCAGCAGCTTGGGACAGGGCGCACCCCTCCACTTT.

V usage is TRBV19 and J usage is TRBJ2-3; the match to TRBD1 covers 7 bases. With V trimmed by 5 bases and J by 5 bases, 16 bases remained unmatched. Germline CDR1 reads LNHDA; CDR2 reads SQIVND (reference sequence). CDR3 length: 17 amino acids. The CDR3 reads CASSRPGDSHRGDTQYF. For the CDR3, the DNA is TGTGCCAGTAGTCGCCCTGGGGACAGCCACCGGGGAGATACGCAGTATTTT.

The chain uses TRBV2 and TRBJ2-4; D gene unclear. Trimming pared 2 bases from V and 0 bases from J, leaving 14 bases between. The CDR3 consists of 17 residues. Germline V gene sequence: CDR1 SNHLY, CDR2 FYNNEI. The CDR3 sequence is CASSERSQLLAKNIQYF. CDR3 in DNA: TGTGCCAGCAGTGAACGGAGTCAGCTGTTAGCCAAAAACATTCAGTACTTC.

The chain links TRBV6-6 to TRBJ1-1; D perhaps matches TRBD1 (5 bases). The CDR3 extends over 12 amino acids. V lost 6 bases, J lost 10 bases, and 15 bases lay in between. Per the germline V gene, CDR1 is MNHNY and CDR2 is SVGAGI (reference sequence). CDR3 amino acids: CASRGPGGRAFF. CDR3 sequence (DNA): TGTGCCAGCAGGGGGCCGGGGGGTCGAGCTTTCTTT.

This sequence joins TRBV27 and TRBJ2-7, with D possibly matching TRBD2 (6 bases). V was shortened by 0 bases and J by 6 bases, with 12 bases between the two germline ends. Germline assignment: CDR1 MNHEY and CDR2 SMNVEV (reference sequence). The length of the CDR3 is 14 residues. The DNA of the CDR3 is TGTGCCAGCAGTTTATCGACTAGTCCTCTCGAGCAGTACTTC. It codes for CASSLSTSPLEQYF.

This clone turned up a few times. The CDR3 nucleotides are TGTGCCAGCAGCTTAGTCGGCGGGGAGCTGTTTTTT. As protein: CASSLVGGELFF. The genes are TRBV13 and TRBJ2-2; no clear D. This CDR3 is built from 12 residues. Between the trimmed V and J ends, which lost 1 base and 7 bases, there was a span of 4 bases. Germline V gene sequence: CDR1 PRHDT, CDR2 FYEKMQ (reference sequence).

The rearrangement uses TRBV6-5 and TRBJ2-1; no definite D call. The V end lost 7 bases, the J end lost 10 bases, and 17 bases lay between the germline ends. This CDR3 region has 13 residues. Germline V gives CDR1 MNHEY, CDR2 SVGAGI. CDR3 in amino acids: CASKFTMSREQFF. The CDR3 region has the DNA TGTGCCAGCAAATTTACCATGTCGAGAGAGCAGTTCTTC.

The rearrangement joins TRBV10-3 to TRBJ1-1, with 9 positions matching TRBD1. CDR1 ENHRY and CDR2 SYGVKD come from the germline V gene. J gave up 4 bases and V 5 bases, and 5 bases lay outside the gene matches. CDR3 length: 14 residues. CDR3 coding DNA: TGTGCCATCAGTCGGACAGGGGAGGTCACTGAAGCTTTCTTT. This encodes CAISRTGEVTEAFF.

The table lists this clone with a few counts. The CDR3 DNA is TGTGCCAGCAGCTCCGGGCGGGGCACAGATACGCAGTATTTT. Its translation is CASSSGRGTDTQYF. The chain uses TRBV7-2 and TRBJ2-3; TRBD2 is a possible D gene (5 bases). There are 14 residues in the CDR3. CDR1 and CDR2 from the germline V gene are SGHTA and FQGNSA. V dropped 4 bases and J dropped 1 base, with 9 bases sitting between them.

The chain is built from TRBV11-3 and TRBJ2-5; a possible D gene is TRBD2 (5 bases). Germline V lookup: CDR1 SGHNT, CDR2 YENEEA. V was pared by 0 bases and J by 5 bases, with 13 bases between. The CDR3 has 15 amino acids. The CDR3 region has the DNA TGTGCCAGCAGCTTAGATCCGGCGGGCATGGAGACCCAGTACTTC. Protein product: CASSLDPAGMETQYF.

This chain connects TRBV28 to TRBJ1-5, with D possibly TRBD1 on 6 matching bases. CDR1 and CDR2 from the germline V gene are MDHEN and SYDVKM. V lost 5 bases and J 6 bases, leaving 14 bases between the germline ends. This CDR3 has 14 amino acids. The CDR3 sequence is CASSPTGLGQPQHF. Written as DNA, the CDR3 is TGTGCCAGCAGTCCTACAGGGTTGGGTCAGCCCCAGCATTTT.